This TCR beta chain comes out of a study of shared clonotypes between healthy human individuals. Study at large: A donor's plate count was three for CD4 naive and three for CD4 memory; CD8 naive had two and CD8 memory one.

Each subset's genomic DNA was split evenly across several immunoSEQ plates. Study processing details: Junction-only immunoSEQ sequences carried no quality scores, so filtering differed. Data came from immunoSEQ multiplex PCR; TCRdb stores just in-frame clones and leaves some out. D and trimming come from the DNA, and the V and J calls and clone size come from that table. The sample includes 1.4 million to 1.5 million clones, roughly 95% of them seen just once. In germline, CDR1 is SNHLY, CDR2 FYNNEI. Trimming removed 2 bases from V and 8 bases from J, with 15 bases in between. This CDR3 comprises 14 residues.

This chain uses TRBV2 with TRBJ1-2, with unresolved D. Sample: naive CD4+ T cells sorted from blood. Subset meaning: CD45RA+ positively selected. The TCR comes from a man younger than 40 in good health. DNA of the CDR3: TGTGCCAGCAGTGAATATAGAGATCTCTACGGCTACACCTTC. This codes for CASSEYRDLYGYTF.